One and the same sample provided the 14 T cell receptor beta chains below, sequenced in a study of metastatic and nonmetastatic thyroid tumors. With MiXCR, TCRdb reprocessed the PCR reads. This sample has around 10,000 clones; 9.5% to 15% occur once, and the top ten carry around 12%. All patients reached thyroid surgery having received no treatment beforehand. Sequenced material: blood. The receptors shown here come from a female donor with papillary thyroid cancer or a benign thyroid nodule (not recorded which). Some clones in this sample may be carry-over from other donors' samples.

This clone has ten or more counts. This chain connects TRBV20-1 to TRBJ2-7, with 9 bases matching TRBD2. The CDR3 runs 16 residues. Germline V gives CDR1 DFQATT, CDR2 SNEGSKA (reference sequence). The trim removed 3 bases at V and 6 bases at J, leaving 15 bases unmatched. The CDR3 sequence: CSARTVEAGGSREQYF. The CDR3 region has the DNA TGCAGTGCTAGGACCGTCGAAGCGGGAGGTAGTCGCGAGCAGTACTTC.

Only a few counts were recorded for this clone. The rearrangement uses TRBV27 and TRBJ2-2; tentative D call: TRBD2 (5 bases). The CDR3 is 16 amino acids. Trimming pared 4 bases from V and 3 bases from J, leaving 15 bases between. Per the germline V gene, CDR1 is MNHEY and CDR2 is SMNVEV (reference sequence). The CDR3 coding sequence is TGTGCCAGCAGTTCCCTAGTCGGGAAGGACACCGGGGAGCTGTTTTTT. Amino acids: CASSSLVGKDTGELFF.

In this sample, this clone is medium-sized. The chain is built from TRBV13 and TRBJ1-1; D possibly corresponds to TRBD1 (6 bases). Looked up from germline, CDR1 is PRHDT and CDR2 is FYEKMQ (reference sequence). This CDR3 is 16 amino acids long. V was clipped by 0 bases and J by 1 base, with 12 bases between them. The chain's CDR3 is CASSLGFRGENTEAFF. CDR3 sequence (DNA): TGTGCCAGCAGCTTAGGATTCAGGGGAGAGAACACTGAAGCTTTCTTT.

This clone came up many times. The chain uses TRBV20-1 and TRBJ1-4; 7 bases are a match to TRBD1. The CDR3 has 13 residues. Germline CDR1 is DFQATT and CDR2 is SNEGSKA (reference sequence). J was trimmed by 3 bases and V by 6 bases; bases with no gene match: 4. CDR3 bases: TGCAGTGCCGGACAGGTTCCTAATGAAAAACTGTTTTTT. Translating gives CSAGQVPNEKLFF.

This clone was seen repeatedly, ten times or more. The chain links TRBV29-1 to TRBJ1-1, with unresolved D. The CDR3 runs to 13 residues. V was cut by 4 bases and J by 1 base, with 10 bases left in between. In germline, CDR1 is SQVTM, CDR2 ANQGSEA. DNA of the CDR3: TGCAGCGTTGGCTCTCGGGGGAACACTGAAGCTTTCTTT. It yields the protein CSVGSRGNTEAFF.

There are many counts of this clone. The chain couples TRBV7-9 to TRBJ2-6; TRBD2 might be the D (5 bases). The germline V and J ends were trimmed by 0 bases and 0 bases, with 15 bases remaining between them. The CDR3 totals 19 residues. Germline V gene data show CDR1 as SEHNR and CDR2 as FQNEAQ (reference sequence). In DNA form, the CDR3 reads TGTGCCAGCAGCTTAGCAGTCCGGTTGGGAGCCTCTGGGGCCAACGTCCTGACTTTC. This gives the protein CASSLAVRLGASGANVLTF. Together with reference TRBV7-9 and TRBJ2-6, the CDR3 gives the full variable domain: DTGVSQNPRHKITKRGQNVTFRCDPISEHNRLYWYRQTLGQGPEFLTYFQNEAQLEKSRLLSDRFSAERPKGSFSTLEIQRTEQGDSAMYLCASSLAVRLGASGANVLTFGAGSRLTVL.

This clone was counted ten times or more. The CDR3 DNA is TGTGCCAGCAGCCCCCTAGCGGGAGAAGACAATGAGCAGTTCTTC. Protein product: CASSPLAGEDNEQFF. The chain couples TRBV7-9 to TRBJ2-1; 10 bases line up with TRBD2. Germline lookup yields CDR1 SEHNR and CDR2 FQNEAQ (reference sequence). V shed 5 bases and J 5 bases; nucleotides not matched to a gene: 6. The CDR3 length is 15 residues.

V is TRBV4-2 and J is TRBJ2-7; 8 nucleotides line up with TRBD2. CDR3 size: 14 residues. Trimming removed 2 bases from V and 3 bases from J; junction bases left unmatched: 3. CDR1 LGHNA and CDR2 YNFKEQ come from the germline V gene. For the CDR3, the DNA is TGTGCCAGCAGCCAATTCAGCGGGAGCTACGAGCAGTACTTC. It encodes CASSQFSGSYEQYF.

On this clone: A read error may explain this, as a much larger clone is one base away. This CDR3 is CASSLGYPQETEYF. The CDR3 coding sequence is TGCGCCAGCAGCTTGGGATACCCACAAGAGACCGAGTACTTC. The chain joins TRBV5-1 to TRBJ2-5; D is ambiguous. The CDR3 runs to 14 residues. Germline V gene data show CDR1 as SGHRS and CDR2 as YFSETQ.

This clone was observed many times. The rearrangement joins TRBV2 to TRBJ1-1, with TRBD1 identical over 11 bases. The V segment lost 8 bases and the J segment 3 bases; nucleotides outside the gene matches: 11. From germline, CDR1 is SNHLY and CDR2 FYNNEI. CDR3 length equals 16 residues. The CDR3 bases are TGTGCCAGCGGTGGGACAGGGGGTATCGGGGACACTGAAGCTTTCTTT. Its protein product is CASGGTGGIGDTEAFF.

The rearrangement uses TRBV11-2 and TRBJ1-1; D is uncertain. V lost 2 bases and J 4 bases, leaving 14 bases between the germline ends. Germline loops: CDR1 SGHAT, CDR2 FQNNGV. This CDR3 has 15 residues. In DNA, the CDR3 is TGTGCCAGCAGCTTACCTACGGCGGGTCCCACTGAAGCTTTCTTT. It encodes CASSLPTAGPTEAFF.

This clone was found many times. This chain connects TRBV11-1 to TRBJ2-3; a possible D gene is TRBD2 (5 bases). Germline V gene sequence: CDR1 SGHAT, CDR2 FQDESV (reference sequence). V was cut by 1 base and J by 2 bases, with 13 bases left in between. The CDR3 covers 16 residues. The CDR3 protein is CASSLGTRKITDTQYF. CDR3 nucleotides: TGTGCCAGCAGCTTAGGCACTAGGAAAATCACAGATACGCAGTATTTT.

This clone was recorded at least ten times. The chain carries TRBV10-3 and TRBJ1-1; no clear D. CDR3 length: 12 amino acids. CDR1 is ENHRY and CDR2 is SYGVKD in the germline V gene. V was pared by 10 bases and J by 1 base, with 10 bases between. The chain's CDR3 is CATGEGNTEAFF. The CDR3 bases are TGTGCCACCGGGGAGGGGAACACTGAAGCTTTCTTT.

This clone has just a few counts. The chain is built from TRBV19 and TRBJ2-7, with D unclear. This CDR3 comprises 15 residues. The germline V gene encodes CDR1 LNHDA and CDR2 SQIVND (reference sequence). V shed 3 bases and J shed 3 bases, with 15 bases lying between them. The CDR3 region is CASSIFSVQHYEQYF. CDR3 in DNA: TGTGCCAGTAGTATCTTTTCGGTACAACACTACGAGCAGTACTTC.